This T cell receptor (beta chain) was sequenced during a study of naive and memory T cell subsets. TCR cDNA received a 3' ligated oligonucleotide that carried a UMI. Whole blood, roughly 2.5 ml, came from adult healthy volunteers. Reverse transcription used DNase-treated unsorted total RNA, aiming for about 1 to 1,100 ng. To note about this clonotype: Antigen specificity is unknown. A read error may produce the germline difference seen at one junction end.

The SP2 primer and nested alpha and beta constant region primers amplified ligated cDNA in four rounds. For blood and skin samples, reverse transcription used TCR alpha and beta constant primers. From the 5' RACE reads, TCRdb called clonotypes with MiXCR, one entry per CDR3 protein. The table shows around 56,000 distinct CDR3 sequences, with under 10% occurring only once. Whole-study findings and limits: TCR transcript changes with activation or differentiation may affect this RNA method.

Germline CDR1 reads SGDLS; CDR2 reads YYNGEE. The CDR3 extends over 14 amino acids. This sequence joins TRBV9 and TRBJ1-2; D remains unclear. This clonotype was obtained from a female donor in good health. Here the CDR3 DNA reads TGTGCCAGCAGCGGGGGATTGGTCAACTATGGCTACGCCTTC. Amino acids: CASSGGLVNYGYAF.